The clone carrying this T cell receptor (beta chain) was recorded only once. Method: immunoSEQ multiplex PCR; TCRdb's copy keeps in-frame clones and lacks some. The sample has about 12,000 clones; about 88% are singletons. The data belong to a study of graft-versus-host responses after intestinal transplantation. The sequencing used PBMCs, collected approximately 320 days after intestinal transplant. The sequence was obtained from a human patient who received an intestinal transplant, so some T cells may come from the graft donor.

CDR3 region: CASSGSGEQPQHF. CDR3 DNA sequence: TGTGCCAGCAGTGGTTCAGGGGAACAGCCCCAGCATTTT. V gene TRBV6-1 combines with J gene TRBJ1-5, with D perhaps matching TRBD1 (6 bases). The CDR3 sequence is 13 residues long. Germline V lookup: CDR1 MNHNS, CDR2 SASEGT. V gave up 4 bases and J gave up 7 bases, with 11 bases separating them.